These 7 T cell receptor beta chains were sequenced from one sample in a study of T cell responses to AZD1222 COVID-19 vaccine. Measured with immunoSEQ multiplex PCR; TCRdb has only the in-frame clones, and not every one. Altogether roughly 99,000 clones are present, 90% to 95% being singletons, with the ten largest covering approximately 5.6%. The source material was peripheral blood, sampled 28 days after the second AZD1222 dose. These receptors came from an adult who received the AZD1222 COVID-19 vaccine.

This chain joins TRBV7-6 and TRBJ1-4, with 9 bases matching TRBD1. This CDR3 has 17 residues. CDR1 and CDR2 (germline): SGHVS, FNYEAQ. V gave up 5 bases and J gave up 3 bases; unmatched junction bases: 10. CDR3 coding DNA: TGTGCCAGCAGCAAATTACCACAGGGGGCGTCTAATGAAAAACTGTTTTTT. Translation gives CASSKLPQGASNEKLFF.

The chain uses TRBV5-1 and TRBJ2-1; the D is unclear. With 0 bases removed from V and 3 bases from J, the gap between germline ends came to 7 bases. Germline V gene data show CDR1 as SGHRS and CDR2 as YFSETQ. This CDR3 spans 14 amino acids. The CDR3 spells CASSLVQNYNEQFF. DNA for the CDR3: TGCGCCAGCAGCTTGGTACAGAACTACAATGAGCAGTTCTTC.

V gene TRBV13 combines with J gene TRBJ2-2; 16 bases agree with TRBD2. Germline V gene sequence: CDR1 PRHDT, CDR2 FYEKMQ (reference sequence). This CDR3 is 16 amino acids long. The junction had 2 bases not matched to a gene; V was cut back by 5 bases and J by 5 bases. CDR3 sequence reads: CASSPGLAGGTGELFF. The DNA for the CDR3 is TGTGCCAGCAGCCCGGGACTAGCGGGGGGGACCGGGGAGCTGTTTTTT. The full variable domain, in which reference TRBV13 and TRBJ2-2 provide the parts outside the CDR3, is AAGVIQSPRHLIKEKRETATLKCYPIPRHDTVYWYQQGPGQDPQFLISFYEKMQSDKGSIPDRFSAQQFSDYHSELNMSSLELGDSALYFCASSPGLAGGTGELFFGEGSRLTVL.

This rearrangement joins TRBV5-6 to TRBJ1-2; 7 positions agree with TRBD1. There are 14 residues in the CDR3. Trimming cost V 0 bases and J 4 bases; bases outside gene matches: 3. Germline V gene sequence: CDR1 SGHDT, CDR2 YYEEEE. CDR3 in DNA: TGTGCCAGCAGCTTGGGGGGACAGTTCTATGGCTACACCTTC. Protein: CASSLGGQFYGYTF. Filled out from reference TRBV5-6 and TRBJ1-2, the complete variable domain reads DAGVTQSPTHLIKTRGQQVTLRCSPKSGHDTVSWYQQALGQGPQFIFQYYEEEERQRGNFPDRFSGHQFPNYSSELNVNALLLGDSALYLCASSLGGQFYGYTFGSGTRLTVV.

The chain employs TRBV27 and TRBJ1-5, with TRBD1 as a possible D gene (6 bases). This CDR3 is 13 amino acids long. Germline V lookup: CDR1 MNHEY, CDR2 SMNVEV (reference sequence). The V end lost 5 bases, the J end lost 13 bases, and 18 bases lay between the germline ends. CDR3 amino acids: CASSLRTETRQHF. DNA for the CDR3: TGTGCCAGCAGTCTAAGGACAGAAACACGTCAGCATTTT.

Of note for this clone: This CDR3 fails to terminate in the conserved phenylalanine or tryptophan, so it likely reflects a read error. No DNA is shown, since the ends of the CDR3 on it are uncertain; the CDR3 is the one TCRdb lists. This CDR3 is CASSQSREVSL. This sequence joins TRBV11-3 and TRBJ2-7; the table calls TRBD2, which could not be checked here. Germline CDR1 SGHNT, CDR2 YENEEA. 11 amino acids form the CDR3, both terminal residues included.

The V gene is TRBV27, the J gene TRBJ2-1, with no clear D. CDR1 MNHEY and CDR2 SMNVEV come from the germline V gene (reference sequence). Trimming shortened V by 4 bases and J by 4 bases, and 5 bases separated the two germline ends. The CDR3 runs 12 residues. The CDR3 DNA is TGTGCCAGCAGTTCCCATTACAATGAGCAGTTCTTC. Protein sequence: CASSSHYNEQFF.